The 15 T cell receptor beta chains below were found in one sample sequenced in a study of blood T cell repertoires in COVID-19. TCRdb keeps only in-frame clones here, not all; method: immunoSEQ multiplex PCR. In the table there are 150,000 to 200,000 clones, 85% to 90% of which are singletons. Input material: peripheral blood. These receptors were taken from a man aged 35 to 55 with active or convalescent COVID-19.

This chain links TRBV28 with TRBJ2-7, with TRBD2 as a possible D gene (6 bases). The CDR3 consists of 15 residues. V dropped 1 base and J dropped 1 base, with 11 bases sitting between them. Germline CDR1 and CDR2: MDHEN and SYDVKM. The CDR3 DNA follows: TGTGCCAGCAGTTTATTTGGCGGGATGTCCTACGAGCAGTACTTC. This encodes CASSLFGGMSYEQYF.

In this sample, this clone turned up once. CDR3 coding DNA: TGTGCCAGCAGCTTACCGGGAAATAATTCACCCCTCCACTTT. Translation gives CASSLPGNNSPLHF. V is TRBV7-3 and J is TRBJ1-6; D gene uncertain. The CDR3 consists of 14 residues. V gave up 2 bases and J gave up 5 bases, with 7 bases separating them. CDR1 is SGHTA and CDR2 is FQGTGA in the germline V gene.

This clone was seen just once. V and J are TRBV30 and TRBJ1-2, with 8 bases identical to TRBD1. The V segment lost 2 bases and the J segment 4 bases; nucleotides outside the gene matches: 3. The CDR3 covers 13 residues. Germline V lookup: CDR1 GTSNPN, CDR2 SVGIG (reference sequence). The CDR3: CAWSTGTGYGYTF. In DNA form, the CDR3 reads TGTGCCTGGAGTACCGGGACAGGCTATGGCTACACCTTC.

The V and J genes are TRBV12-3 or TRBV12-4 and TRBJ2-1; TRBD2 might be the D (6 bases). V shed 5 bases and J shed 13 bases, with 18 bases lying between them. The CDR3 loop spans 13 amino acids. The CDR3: CASSTGTPIFQFF. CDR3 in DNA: TGTGCCAGCAGTACCGGGACTCCCATTTTTCAGTTCTTC.

CDR3 residues: CASSLGQVNTEAFF. The CDR3 nucleotides are TGTGCCAGCAGCTTAGGACAGGTGAACACTGAAGCTTTCTTT. The chain links TRBV7-6 to TRBJ1-1; D is perhaps TRBD1 (6 bases). Trimming left V 1 base short and J 0 bases short, with 6 bases between. The CDR3 has 14 residues. Germline lookup yields CDR1 SGHVS and CDR2 FNYEAQ.

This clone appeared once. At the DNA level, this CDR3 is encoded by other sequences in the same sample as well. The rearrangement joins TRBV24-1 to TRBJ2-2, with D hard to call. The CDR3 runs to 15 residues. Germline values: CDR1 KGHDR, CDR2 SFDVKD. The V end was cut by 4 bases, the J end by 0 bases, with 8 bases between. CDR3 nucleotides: TGTGCCACCAGTGACCCATCCACGAACACCGGGGAGCTGTTTTTT. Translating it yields CATSDPSTNTGELFF.

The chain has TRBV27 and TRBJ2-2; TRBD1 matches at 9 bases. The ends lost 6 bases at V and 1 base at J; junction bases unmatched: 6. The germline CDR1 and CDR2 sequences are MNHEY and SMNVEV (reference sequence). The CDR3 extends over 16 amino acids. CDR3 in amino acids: CASSPPGQGNTGELFF. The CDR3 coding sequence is TGTGCCAGCAGCCCGCCGGGACAGGGGAACACCGGGGAGCTGTTTTTT.

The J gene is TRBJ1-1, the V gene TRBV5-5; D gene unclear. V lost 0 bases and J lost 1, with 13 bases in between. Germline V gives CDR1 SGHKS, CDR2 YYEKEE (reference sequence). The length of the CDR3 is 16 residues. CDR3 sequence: CASSLAARVGNTEAFF. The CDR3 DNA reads TGTGCCAGCAGCTTGGCGGCCCGGGTGGGGAACACTGAAGCTTTCTTT. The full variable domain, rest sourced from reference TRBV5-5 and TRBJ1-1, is DAGVTQSPTHLIKTRGQQVTLRCSPISGHKSVSWYQQVLGQGPQFIFQYYEKEERGRGNFPDRFSARQFPNYSSELNVNALLLGDSALYLCASSLAARVGNTEAFFGQGTRLTVV.

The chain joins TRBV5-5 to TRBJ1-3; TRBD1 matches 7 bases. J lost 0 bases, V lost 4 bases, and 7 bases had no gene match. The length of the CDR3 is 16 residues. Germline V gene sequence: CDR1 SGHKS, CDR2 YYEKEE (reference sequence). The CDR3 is CASSRTQGDSGNTIYF. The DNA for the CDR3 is TGTGCCAGCAGCCGGACCCAGGGGGACTCTGGAAACACCATATATTTT. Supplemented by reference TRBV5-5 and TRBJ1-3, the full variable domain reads DAGVTQSPTHLIKTRGQQVTLRCSPISGHKSVSWYQQVLGQGPQFIFQYYEKEERGRGNFPDRFSARQFPNYSSELNVNALLLGDSALYLCASSRTQGDSGNTIYFGEGSWLTVV.

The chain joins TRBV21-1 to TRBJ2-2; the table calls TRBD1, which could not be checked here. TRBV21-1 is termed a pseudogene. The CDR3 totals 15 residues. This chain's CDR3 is CASSRDRGNTGELFF. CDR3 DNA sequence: TGTGCCAGCAGTAGAGACAGGGGGAACACCGGGGAGCTGTTTTTT.

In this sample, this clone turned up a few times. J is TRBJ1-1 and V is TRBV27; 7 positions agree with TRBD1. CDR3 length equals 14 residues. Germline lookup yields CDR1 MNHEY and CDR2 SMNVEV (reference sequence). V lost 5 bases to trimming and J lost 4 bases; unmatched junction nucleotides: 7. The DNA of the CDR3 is TGTGCCAGCAGTGCCCCCGGGACAGCCACTGAAGCTTTCTTT. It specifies CASSAPGTATEAFF.

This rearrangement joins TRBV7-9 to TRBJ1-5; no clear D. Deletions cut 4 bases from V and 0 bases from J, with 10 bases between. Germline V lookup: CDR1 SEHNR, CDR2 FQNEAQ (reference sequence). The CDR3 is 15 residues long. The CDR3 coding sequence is TGTGCCAGCAGCTCAAACTTTCATAGCAATCAGCCCCAGCATTTT. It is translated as CASSSNFHSNQPQHF.

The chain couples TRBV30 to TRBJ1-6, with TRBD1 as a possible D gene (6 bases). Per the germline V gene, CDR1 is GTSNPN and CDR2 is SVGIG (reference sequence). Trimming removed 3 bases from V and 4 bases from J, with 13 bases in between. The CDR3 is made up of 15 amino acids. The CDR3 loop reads CAWRSRDIYNSPLHF. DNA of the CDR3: TGTGCCTGGAGAAGCCGGGACATATATAATTCACCCCTCCACTTT.

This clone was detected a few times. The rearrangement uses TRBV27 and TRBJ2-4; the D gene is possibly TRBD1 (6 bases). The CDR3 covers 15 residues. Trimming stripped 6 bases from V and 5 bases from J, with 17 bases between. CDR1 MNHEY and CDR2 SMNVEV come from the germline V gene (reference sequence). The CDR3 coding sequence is TGTGCCAGCAGACCGACCGGGTGGGGGCAAAACATTCAGTACTTC. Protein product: CASRPTGWGQNIQYF.

In DNA, the CDR3 is TGCGCCAGCAGCTTGTTGACTAGCGGGTCAGATACGCAGTATTTT. This encodes CASSLLTSGSDTQYF. V and J are TRBV5-1 and TRBJ2-3; 10 bases are shared with TRBD2. V shed 1 base and J 4 bases; nucleotides not matched to a gene: 3. There are 15 residues in the CDR3. Germline V CDR1 and CDR2: SGHRS, YFSETQ.